The 15 T cell receptor beta chains reported below all come from one sample, sequenced in a study of T cells in Graves' hyperthyroidism and ophthalmopathy. TCR beta CDR3 regions were amplified from RNA. The HTBI primer set drove a first-round RT-PCR of the TCR CDR3. TCRdb recomputed calls from the multiplex PCR reads with MiXCR, one row per CDR3 protein. The sample has about 740,000 distinct CDR3 sequences, 12% to 15% seen once. Sequences were obtained from blood. The receptors were sampled from a woman under 30 with Graves' hyperthyroidism.

There are many counts of this clonotype. The chain has TRBV7-6 and TRBJ2-3; TRBD2 matches 11 bases. V shed 6 bases and J 0 bases; nucleotides not matched to a gene: 11. The CDR3 loop spans 18 amino acids. The germline V gene has CDR1 SGHVS and CDR2 FNYEAQ. CDR3 loop: CASRPYSGRAASTDTQYF. The CDR3 region has the DNA TGTGCCAGCAGGCCATATAGCGGGAGGGCGGCTAGCACAGATACGCAGTATTTT. The full variable domain, its missing parts supplied by reference TRBV7-6 and TRBJ2-3, is GAGVSQSPRYKVTKRGQDVALRCDPISGHVSLYWYRQALGQGPEFLTYFNYEAQQDKSGLPNDRFSAERPEGSISTLTIQRTEQRDSAMYRCASRPYSGRAASTDTQYFGPGTRLTVL.

The chain uses TRBV6-1 and TRBJ1-5; D remains ambiguous. V was clipped by 3 bases and J by 1 base, with 19 bases between them. Germline V gives CDR1 MNHNS, CDR2 SASEGT. The CDR3 is made up of 18 amino acids. For the CDR3, the DNA is TGTGCCAGCAGTGAGTCGGTCGAGGCGCTGTTCAGCAATCAGCCCCAGCATTTT. Translating gives CASSESVEALFSNQPQHF.

This clonotype was observed at least ten times. This chain links TRBV6-2 or TRBV6-3 with TRBJ2-2, with D perhaps matching TRBD2 (5 bases). The CDR3 is 15 residues long. Trimming removed 1 base from V and 3 bases from J, with 9 bases in between. Germline values: CDR1 MNHEY, CDR2 SVGEGT. The CDR3 nucleotides are TGTGCCAGCAGTTACTTCGGGGTTTACACCGGGGAGCTGTTTTTT. Translation gives CASSYFGVYTGELFF.

CDR3 DNA sequence: TGCAGCGTTGAAGAGCCTACACAGGGGAGGGAGCAGTTCTTC. Its protein is CSVEEPTQGREQFF. The rearrangement joins TRBV29-1 to TRBJ2-1; possibly TRBD1 for D (7 bases). The germline gives CDR1 SQVTM, CDR2 ANQGSEA. Trimming took 0 bases from V and 10 from J, leaving 16 bases between them. There are 14 residues in the CDR3.

This clonotype came up a few times. J is TRBJ1-4 and V is TRBV2; no definite D call. The CDR3 covers 15 residues. V was clipped by 4 bases and J by 2 bases, with 11 bases between them. Germline-derived CDR1 and CDR2 are SNHLY and FYNNEI. The CDR3 sequence: CASSVEGSTNEKLFF. CDR3 DNA: TGTGCCAGCAGTGTTGAGGGCTCTACTAATGAAAAACTGTTTTTT.

The chain links TRBV12-3 or TRBV12-4 to TRBJ2-5, with TRBD1 identical over 9 bases. V shed 6 bases and J 4 bases; nucleotides not matched to a gene: 3. CDR3 length: 13 residues. CDR3 bases: TGTGCCAGCAGGTACAGGGGGCGAGAGACCCAGTACTTC. Its translation: CASRYRGRETQYF.

A few counts support this clonotype. The chain recombines TRBV20-1 with TRBJ2-1; the D gene is possibly TRBD1 (6 bases). The CDR3 is made up of 15 amino acids. Germline-derived CDR1 and CDR2 are DFQATT and SNEGSKA (reference sequence). Deletions cut 3 bases from V and 2 bases from J, with 14 bases between. Here the CDR3 reads CSASVEGGPYNEQFF. The CDR3 bases are TGCAGTGCTAGTGTGGAAGGGGGACCCTACAATGAGCAGTTCTTC.

This clonotype showed up many times. This chain uses TRBV14 with TRBJ2-1; D gene uncertain. Trimming pared 1 base from V and 0 bases from J, leaving 10 bases between. This CDR3 contains 16 residues. Germline V lookup: CDR1 SGHDN, CDR2 FVKESK. The CDR3 DNA follows: TGTGCCAGCAGCCAAGCCCGACGGAGCTCCTACAATGAGCAGTTCTTC. It codes for CASSQARRSSYNEQFF.

This clonotype was seen at least ten times. This chain links TRBV2 with TRBJ2-1, with a possible D match to TRBD1 (5 bases). The CDR3 is 12 residues long. Germline values: CDR1 SNHLY, CDR2 FYNNEI. V lost 4 bases and J lost 7, with 8 bases in between. CDR3 nucleotides: TGTGCCAGCAGTGGAGCAGGGAATGAGCAGTTCTTC. Its protein product is CASSGAGNEQFF.

This clonotype showed up just a few times. The rearrangement joins TRBV10-3 to TRBJ2-5; a possible D gene is TRBD2 (5 bases). This CDR3 comprises 14 residues. In germline, CDR1 is ENHRY, CDR2 SYGVKD. V was shortened by 0 bases and J by 9 bases, with 14 bases between the two germline ends. The CDR3 bases are TGTGCCATCAGTGAGTCCCCCCCGACCGGGGCCCAGTACTTC. This encodes CAISESPPTGAQYF.

This chain joins TRBV20-1 and TRBJ2-7; TRBD1 matches at 9 bases. The trim removed 7 bases at V and 7 bases at J, leaving 14 bases unmatched. Germline loops: CDR1 DFQATT, CDR2 SNEGSKA (reference sequence). The CDR3 consists of 14 residues. The CDR3 coding sequence is TGCAGTGTATCCGGACAGGGGTATGGCAATGAGCAGTACTTC. This translates into CSVSGQGYGNEQYF.

This clonotype has a count of ten or more. This chain uses TRBV3-1 with TRBJ2-5; 8 nucleotides match TRBD1. This CDR3 region has 16 residues. J was trimmed by 5 bases and V by 4 bases; bases with no gene match: 12. Per germline, CDR1 LGHDT and CDR2 YNNKEL (reference sequence). The CDR3 DNA sequence: TGTGCCAGCAGCCCTCACCCGTCGACAGGGGAGGAGACCCAGTACTTC. This codes for CASSPHPSTGEETQYF.

This clonotype showed up just a few times. In nucleotides, the CDR3 is TGTGCCAGCAGCTTGGGAGGACAGGGGACTGAAGCTTTCTTT. Translating gives CASSLGGQGTEAFF. The rearrangement links TRBV7-8 to TRBJ1-1; 9 nucleotides align to TRBD1. From germline, CDR1 is SGHVS and CDR2 FQNEAQ. This CDR3 region has 14 residues. V shed 3 bases and J 5 bases; nucleotides not matched to a gene: 4.

There are many counts of this clonotype. The rearrangement uses TRBV20-1 and TRBJ1-5; possibly TRBD1 for D (6 bases). V lost 0 bases to trimming and J lost 3 bases, with 9 bases between them. The CDR3 has 14 residues. CDR1 and CDR2 from the germline V gene are DFQATT and SNEGSKA (reference sequence). CDR3 in amino acids: CSAREPGANQPQHF. Written as DNA, the CDR3 is TGCAGTGCTAGAGAGCCGGGGGCCAATCAGCCCCAGCATTTT.

This clonotype has ten or more counts. The J gene is TRBJ2-7, the V gene TRBV30; maybe TRBD1 (5 bases). Trimming cost V 2 bases and J 0 bases, with 11 bases left between them. CDR1 is GTSNPN, CDR2 SVGIG, per germline (reference sequence). CDR3 length: 14 amino acids. DNA of the CDR3: TGTGCCTGGAGTTGGGGCGGAAACTCCTACGAGCAGTACTTC. Translating gives CAWSWGGNSYEQYF.